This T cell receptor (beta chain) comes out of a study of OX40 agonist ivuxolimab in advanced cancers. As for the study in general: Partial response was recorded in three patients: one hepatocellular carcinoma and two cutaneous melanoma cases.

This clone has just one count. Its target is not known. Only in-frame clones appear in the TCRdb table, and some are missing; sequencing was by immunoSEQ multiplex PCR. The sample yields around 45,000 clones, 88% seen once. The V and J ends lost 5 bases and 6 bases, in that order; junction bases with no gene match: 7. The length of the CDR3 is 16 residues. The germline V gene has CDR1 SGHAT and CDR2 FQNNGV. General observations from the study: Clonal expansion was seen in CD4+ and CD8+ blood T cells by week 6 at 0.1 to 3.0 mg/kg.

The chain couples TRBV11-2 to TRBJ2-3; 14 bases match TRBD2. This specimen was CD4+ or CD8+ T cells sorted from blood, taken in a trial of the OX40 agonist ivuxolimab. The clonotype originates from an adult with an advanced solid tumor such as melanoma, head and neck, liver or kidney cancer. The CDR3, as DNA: TGTGCCAGCAGCACCGGGACTAGCGGGAGTGTTGATACGCAGTATTTT. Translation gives CASSTGTSGSVDTQYF. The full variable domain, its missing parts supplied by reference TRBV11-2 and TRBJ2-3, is EAGVAQSPRYKIIEKRQSVAFWCNPISGHATLYWYQQILGQGPKLLIQFQNNGVVDDSQLPKDRFSAERLKGVDSTLKIQPAKLEDSAVYLCASSTGTSGSVDTQYFGPGTRLTVL.